A selection of T cell receptor beta chains follows, all from one sample in a study of blood T cell repertoires in COVID-19. TCRdb's copy holds only in-frame clones and misses some; the assay was immunoSEQ multiplex PCR. The sample contains 250,000 to 300,000 clones, roughly 90% of which appear only once. The material sequenced was peripheral blood. These receptors were collected from a woman aged 30 to 39 with COVID-19, enrolled during active disease. Each CDR3 is given with its conserved first and last residue. The D gene is left open where the match is weak. Size tells how often a clone was seen (once, few, many) or the class of an expanded clone, and some rows leave it out.

j_call v_call clone_size d_call cdr3_nt cdr3_aa
TRBJ2-1 TRBV19 NA TRBD1 TGTGCCAGTAGTCTCGGGACAGCCTACAATGAGCAGTTCTTC CASSLGTAYNEQFF
TRBJ2-1 TRBV11-3 many NA TGTGCCAGCAACCCTAGTGGGGGGGCAGGAATCAATGAGCAGTTCTTC CASNPSGGAGINEQFF
TRBJ2-3 TRBV19 NA TRBD1 TGTGCCAGTAGTATTGGGCAGGGGGCCACAGATACGCAGTATTTT CASSIGQGATDTQYF
TRBJ2-3 TRBV3-1/TRBV3-2 once TRBD1 TGTGCCAGCGAGGGGGCGACGGATACGCAGTATTTT CASEGATDTQYF
TRBJ2-3 TRBV12-2 NA NA TGTGCAAGTCGCTTAGGGCCCGGGGATACGCAGTATTTT CASRLGPGDTQYF
TRBJ2-4 TRBV27 NA NA TGTGCCAGCAGTCCCCGGGGAAACATTCAGTACTTC CASSPRGNIQYF
TRBJ1-6 TRBV9 NA NA TGTGCCAGCAGCGGGGCCCTAAACCCTTTAGGTTCACCCCTCCACTTT CASSGALNPLGSPLHF
TRBJ1-2 TRBV24-1 NA NA TGTGCCACCAGTGATCAGGACAGAGACTATGGCTACACCTTC CATSDQDRDYGYTF
TRBJ1-4 TRBV5-1 NA TRBD1 TGCGCCAGCAGCTTGGCCACAGGGGAAGGGGTTGAAAAACTGTTTTTT CASSLATGEGVEKLFF
TRBJ1-1 TRBV7-2 once NA TGTGCCAGCAGCTTAGCACGTTCCGGGGGCACTGAAGCTTTCTTT CASSLARSGGTEAFF
TRBJ2-2 TRBV5-5 NA TRBD2 TGTGCCAGCAGCTTGGCTCTAAGGCTAGCGGAAGGCGGCGGGGAGCTGTTTTTT CASSLALRLAEGGGELFF
TRBJ1-6 TRBV5-1 NA NA TGCGCCAGCAGCTTGGCCTGGTCTGACAGAGATAATTCACCCCTCCACTTT CASSLAWSDRDNSPLHF
TRBJ2-7 TRBV4-2 few TRBD2 TGTGCCAGCAGCCAACTAGCGGGGGGTCCCTACGAGCAGTACTTC CASSQLAGGPYEQYF
TRBJ1-3 TRBV18 NA TRBD1 TGTGCCAGCTCACGCCGGGACAGGGAATATACCTCTGGAAACACCATATATTTT CASSRRDREYTSGNTIYF
TRBJ2-7 TRBV6-5 NA TRBD1 TGTGCCAGCAGTTATTCGGGACAGATTTCCTACGAGCAGTACTTC CASSYSGQISYEQYF
TRBJ2-1 TRBV7-9 NA TRBD2 TGTGCCAGCAGCACGCTAGCGGGGGGGCATAATGAGCAGTTCTTC CASSTLAGGHNEQFF
TRBJ2-2 TRBV2 NA TRBD2 TGTGCCAGCAGCGGGGGGTCGAACACCGGGGAGCTGTTTTTT CASSGGSNTGELFF
TRBJ2-2 TRBV7-2 NA NA TGTGCCAGCAGCTTAGCGCGAGGGACCGGGGAGCTGTTTTTT CASSLARGTGELFF
TRBJ2-3 TRBV29-1 once TRBD1 TGCAGCGCGAAACGGGACAGGGGGTATGAAACAGATACGCAGTATTTT CSAKRDRGYETDTQYF
TRBJ1-6 TRBV19 NA NA TGTGCCACCCGGGGGGGGATGTTTAATTCACCCCTCCACTTT CATRGGMFNSPLHF
TRBJ2-7 TRBV28 few NA TGTGCCAGCAGTTCGAGGCCCAGCTCCTACGAGCAGTACTTC CASSSRPSSYEQYF
TRBJ2-2 TRBV5-1 few NA TGCGCCAGCAGCTTGGGTGTCTTGGGAGCCGGGGAGCTGTTTTTT CASSLGVLGAGELFF
TRBJ1-6 TRBV25-1 NA NA TGTGCCAGCAGTGACTACGGGGGGCCTAATTCACCCCTCCACTTT CASSDYGGPNSPLHF
TRBJ1-2 TRBV6-1 NA NA TGTGCCAGCAGTGATATTATGAGCAGGATTAACTATGGCTACACCTTC CASSDIMSRINYGYTF
TRBJ1-5 TRBV6-5 once TRBD1 TGTGCCAGCAGCCCGCGGGACAGGGTTCAGCCCCAGCATTTT CASSPRDRVQPQHF
TRBJ1-2 TRBV14 once NA TGTGCCAGCAGCCAGGGGAGTGGCTACACCTTC CASSQGSGYTF
TRBJ2-2 TRBV11-2 NA NA TGTGCCAGCAGCTTATTTAGGGGTCCCGCGGCCGGGGAGCTGTTTTTT CASSLFRGPAAGELFF
TRBJ2-2 TRBV3-1/TRBV3-2 NA NA TGTGCCAGCAGCCGGCTACAGGGATCCATAACCGGGGAGCTGTTTTTT CASSRLQGSITGELFF
TRBJ2-5 TRBV28 NA TRBD2 TGTGCCAGCAGGCTAACTAGCGGGGGGGCAGAGACCCAGTACTTC CASRLTSGGAETQYF
TRBJ2-1 TRBV11-3 NA NA TGTGCCAGCAGCTTGGCGGATTACAATGAGCAGTTCTTC CASSLADYNEQFF
TRBJ1-1 TRBV6-1 NA NA TGTGCCAGCAGTGAAGCGGGACTATACACTGAAGCTTTCTTT CASSEAGLYTEAFF
TRBJ2-1 TRBV5-1 NA NA TGCGCCAGCACGGACTCGGAGTATCAGCAGTTCTTC CASTDSEYQQFF
TRBJ2-5 TRBV6-1 NA NA TGTGCCAGCAGTGAAGCGCACGGACTCCAAGAGACCCAGTACTTC CASSEAHGLQETQYF
TRBJ1-1 TRBV7-9 NA NA TGTGCCAGCAGCTTGGGCGGGTTAACACCACCGAACACTGAAGCTTTCTTT CASSLGGLTPPNTEAFF
TRBJ2-2 TRBV9 few NA TGTGCCAGCAGCGTATCGAGCTTCAACACCGGGGAGCTGTTTTTT CASSVSSFNTGELFF
TRBJ2-1 TRBV9 NA TRBD1 TGTGCCAGCAGCGTAGTGACAGGGCCCCCCAATGAGCAGTTCTTC CASSVVTGPPNEQFF
TRBJ2-1 TRBV19 NA TRBD2 TGTGCCAGTAGTATCTCTAGCGGGGTTGTCAGTGAGCAGTTCTTC CASSISSGVVSEQFF
TRBJ1-1 TRBV5-5 NA NA TGTGCCAGCAGCTTGAACAGCCCCAACACTGAAGCTTTCTTT CASSLNSPNTEAFF
TRBJ1-1 TRBV18 NA TRBD1 TGTGCCAGCTCACCACCGACAGGGGCCTTGAACACTGAAGCTTTCTTT CASSPPTGALNTEAFF
TRBJ2-6 TRBV5-1 once NA TGCGCCAGCAGCGTCACACCGAACTCTGGGGCCAACGTCCTGACTTTC CASSVTPNSGANVLTF
TRBJ1-6 TRBV7-9 NA TRBD1 TGTGCCAGCAGCTCGACAGGGGGCTTTGTTAATTCACCCCTCCACTTT CASSSTGGFVNSPLHF
TRBJ2-1 TRBV5-4 NA NA TGTGCCAGCAGCGGAGGGACTCGCGTCGGAGAGCAGTTCTTC CASSGGTRVGEQFF
TRBJ2-5 TRBV6-5 NA TRBD1 TGTGCCAGCAGTCTGGACAGGGGAGAGACCCAGTACTTC CASSLDRGETQYF
TRBJ2-3 TRBV13 NA TRBD2 TGTGCCAGCAGCTACGGACTAGCGGGTCGTACAGATACGCAGTATTTT CASSYGLAGRTDTQYF
TRBJ2-2 TRBV7-6 NA NA TGTGCCAGCAGCCTACGTGCGGGGAACCGAACCGGGGAGCTGTTTTTT CASSLRAGNRTGELFF
TRBJ2-2 TRBV6-5 NA TRBD1 TGTGCCAGCAGTTACTCACAGGGGTGGGCCGGGGAGCTGTTTTTT CASSYSQGWAGELFF
TRBJ1-1 TRBV5-1 NA TRBD1 TGCGCCAGCAGCTTGGGGGACAGGCTTGAAGCTTTCTTT CASSLGDRLEAFF
TRBJ2-7 TRBV3-1/TRBV3-2 NA TRBD1 TGTGCCAGCAGTCACAGGGGGCTCTACTCCTACGAGCAGTACTTC CASSHRGLYSYEQYF
TRBJ1-2 TRBV7-8 once NA TGTGCCAGCAGCCATCCCCTCGGTAGCTTAAACTATGGCTACACCTTC CASSHPLGSLNYGYTF
TRBJ1-2 TRBV10-1 NA TRBD1 TGCGCCAGCAGTCCACAGGGGAGGTATGGCTACACCTTC CASSPQGRYGYTF
TRBJ1-2 TRBV29-1 once NA TGCAGCGCCGAGGTTCCCCGGGGCTACACCTTC CSAEVPRGYTF
TRBJ1-1 TRBV6-5 NA NA TGTGCCAGCAGCCCCCTTATGAACACTGAAGCTTTCTTT CASSPLMNTEAFF
TRBJ2-7 TRBV6-1 NA NA TGTGCCAGCAGTGAAGCGCTTCTGGGGGCCAACGAGCAGTACTTC CASSEALLGANEQYF
TRBJ2-3 TRBV19 NA TRBD2 TGTGCCAGTAGTATGACTAGCGGGGGGAATACGCAGTATTTT CASSMTSGGNTQYF
TRBJ1-5 TRBV10-3 NA TRBD1 TGTGCCATCAGCGAAGACAGGGGATCGATACGGGTGCAGCCCCAGCATTTT CAISEDRGSIRVQPQHF
TRBJ2-3 TRBV5-1 NA TRBD2 TGCGCCAGCAGCCCCGACTTAGCGGGGGGGATAGCAGATACGCAGTATTTT CASSPDLAGGIADTQYF
TRBJ1-6 TRBV5-1 NA NA TGCGCCAGCAGCTTGAGCGAGAGCTCCTATAATTCACCCCTCCACTTT CASSLSESSYNSPLHF
TRBJ1-4 TRBV5-1 NA NA TGCGCCAGCAGCTTTGGGGGGGCTGATGAAAAACTGTTTTTT CASSFGGADEKLFF
TRBJ2-7 TRBV27 NA NA TGTGCCAGCAGTTCAACCGGGGGACAGATCCCCCCCTACGAGCAGTACTTC CASSSTGGQIPPYEQYF